Sequencing of this T cell receptor beta chain was carried out in a study of blood T cell repertoires in COVID-19. For the study at large: The samples span acute and convalescent COVID-19 from the United States, Italy and Spain.

TCRdb's copy holds only in-frame clones and misses some; the assay was immunoSEQ multiplex PCR. The sample has more than 200,000 clones, roughly 80% seen once. This CDR3 comprises 11 residues. Germline V gene sequence: CDR1 SQVTM, CDR2 ANQGSEA. V dropped 4 bases and J dropped 10 bases, with 11 bases sitting between them. This clone showed up just once. The receptor comes from a woman of 80 years or more with acute or convalescent COVID-19. The chain joins TRBV29-1 to TRBJ2-1, with a possible D match to TRBD1 (6 bases). The sequenced sample was peripheral blood. DNA for the CDR3: TGCAGCGTTGTGGGTCAGGGGGAGCAGTTCTTC. Its translation is CSVVGQGEQFF.